These T cell receptor beta chains were read from a single sample in a study of blood T cell repertoires in COVID-19. TCRdb's table, derived via immunoSEQ multiplex PCR, lists solely in-frame clones and lacks some. The top ten hold around 15% of the sample, which has 70,000 to 95,000 clones, roughly 80% seen once. The sequenced sample was peripheral blood. Receptors originate from a human donor in a cohort sampled during active COVID-19. Both conserved end residues are part of each CDR3. A D gene is named only where the DNA matches it firmly. Not all rows give a size; the values are once, few, many and, for expanded clones, a class.

clone size	V gene	J gene	D gene	CDR3 protein	CDR3 DNA
.	TRBV12-3/TRBV12-4	TRBJ1-2	.	CASSPEGSYGYTF	TGTGCCAGCAGTCCTGAAGGGAGCTATGGCTACACCTTC
.	TRBV10-3	TRBJ2-7	TRBD2	CAIRGGSGSLLDEQYF	TGTGCCATCAGAGGAGGAAGCGGGAGCCTTTTAGACGAGCAGTACTTC
.	TRBV7-9	TRBJ1-3	TRBD1	CASSFTGDGNTIYF	TGTGCCAGCAGCTTTACAGGGGACGGAAACACCATATATTTT
once	TRBV30	TRBJ2-7	.	CAANRKNYEQYF	TGTGCCGCGAACAGGAAAAACTACGAGCAGTACTTC
.	TRBV19	TRBJ1-2	.	CASSGTTGKGKGYGYTF	TGTGCCAGTAGTGGAACTACAGGGAAGGGGAAGGGTTATGGCTACACCTTC
.	TRBV5-1	TRBJ2-7	TRBD2	CASSPLAAGDEQYF	TGCGCCAGCAGCCCGCTAGCGGCGGGGGACGAGCAGTACTTC
.	TRBV6-5	TRBJ2-2	.	CASSYASGVSGELFF	TGTGCCAGCAGTTACGCGTCGGGGGTTTCCGGGGAGCTGTTTTTT
.	TRBV24-1	TRBJ1-5	.	CATSSAGDSQPQHF	TGTGCCACCAGTTCCGCAGGGGATAGTCAGCCCCAGCATTTT
.	TRBV18	TRBJ2-1	TRBD2	CASSPDMRLAVNEQFF	TGTGCCAGCTCACCAGATATGAGACTAGCGGTTAATGAGCAGTTCTTC
.	TRBV10-3	TRBJ2-1	TRBD2	CAISDPGLAGPGEQFF	TGTGCCATCAGTGACCCGGGACTAGCGGGGCCCGGTGAGCAGTTCTTC
.	TRBV5-1	TRBJ2-5	TRBD1	CASSPTNAGQGGETQYF	TGCGCCAGCAGCCCTACAAACGCAGGACAGGGAGGAGAGACCCAGTACTTC
.	TRBV18	TRBJ1-5	TRBD1	CASSPSETGPYSNQPQHF	TGTGCCAGCTCACCCTCGGAGACAGGGCCTTATAGCAATCAGCCCCAGCATTTT
.	TRBV5-1	TRBJ2-3	TRBD2	CASSVGLAGDTDTQYF	TGCGCCAGCAGCGTGGGGTTAGCGGGAGATACAGATACGCAGTATTTT
.	TRBV7-2	TRBJ2-7	TRBD2	CASSDGGAGVREQYF	TGTGCCAGCAGCGACGGGGGAGCGGGAGTTCGGGAGCAGTACTTC
.	TRBV28	TRBJ1-2	.	CASSGGISGYTF	TGTGCCAGCTCGGGGGGGATCAGTGGCTACACCTTC
.	TRBV19	TRBJ1-1	.	CASLGWRNTEAFF	TGTGCCAGTCTAGGATGGCGGAACACTGAAGCTTTCTTT
.	TRBV6-5	TRBJ1-2	TRBD1	CASRIAGTGKGYTF	TGTGCCAGCAGGATCGCCGGGACAGGGAAAGGCTACACCTTC
.	TRBV11-2	TRBJ2-3	TRBD2	CASSWQAGVGTDTQYF	TGTGCCAGCAGCTGGCAAGCGGGAGTGGGGACAGATACGCAGTATTTT
.	TRBV18	TRBJ1-1	.	CASSPNPGHQNTEAFF	TGTGCCAGCTCACCTAACCCGGGACACCAGAACACTGAAGCTTTCTTT
.	TRBV6-5	TRBJ2-7	TRBD1	CASGPGGMDEQYF	TGTGCCAGCGGGCCAGGGGGCATGGACGAGCAGTACTTC
.	TRBV7-2	TRBJ1-2	TRBD1	CASSLDLTQGANYGYTF	TGTGCCAGCAGCTTGGATCTTACACAGGGGGCTAACTATGGCTACACCTTC
.	TRBV27	TRBJ2-4	TRBD1	CASSQTGTGGQSAKNIQYF	TGTGCCAGCAGTCAGACCGGGACAGGGGGCCAATCAGCCAAAAACATTCAGTACTTC
.	TRBV2	TRBJ2-1	TRBD2	CASSDLPRLAGTYNEQFF	TGTGCCAGCAGTGATCTTCCCCGACTAGCGGGGACCTACAATGAGCAGTTCTTC
.	TRBV6-1	TRBJ2-2	.	CASSEKAPRELFF	TGTGCCAGCAGTGAAAAAGCGCCCCGGGAGCTGTTTTTT
.	TRBV20-1	TRBJ2-5	.	CSAQQETQYF	TGCAGTGCTCAACAAGAGACCCAGTACTTC
.	TRBV3-1/TRBV3-2	TRBJ1-2	.	CASSHLDSDYGYTF	TGTGCCAGCAGCCACTTGGACAGTGACTATGGCTACACCTTC
.	TRBV5-4	TRBJ2-6	TRBD2	CASSLRTRAAGANVLTF	TGTGCCAGCAGCTTGAGGACTAGGGCTGCTGGGGCCAACGTCCTGACTTTC
.	TRBV5-1	TRBJ1-1	TRBD1	CASSLGGQGRTEAFF	TGCGCCAGCAGCTTGGGGGGACAGGGGAGGACTGAAGCTTTCTTT
.	TRBV19	TRBJ2-7	TRBD2	CASSNGAGAHEQYF	TGTGCCAGTAGTAATGGAGCGGGAGCCCACGAGCAGTACTTC
.	TRBV28	TRBJ2-4	.	CASRDDRNIQYF	TGTGCCAGCAGGGATGACAGAAACATTCAGTACTTC
.	TRBV6-1	TRBJ2-7	.	CASSDRERLISYEQYF	TGTGCCAGCAGTGACCGAGAGCGGCTGATCTCCTACGAGCAGTACTTC
.	TRBV9	TRBJ2-1	TRBD2	CASSQGLAGNNEQFF	TGTGCCAGCAGCCAAGGACTAGCGGGAAACAATGAGCAGTTCTTC
.	TRBV6-6	TRBJ2-7	.	CASSPQQGYEQYF	TGTGCCAGCAGTCCCCAACAGGGCTACGAGCAGTACTTC
few	TRBV19	TRBJ1-1	TRBD1	CASSIYHRGLNTEAFF	TGTGCCAGTAGTATATATCACAGGGGGCTGAACACTGAAGCTTTCTTT
.	TRBV5-8	TRBJ1-1	.	CASNNVPMNTEAFF	TGTGCCAGCAACAACGTCCCGATGAACACTGAAGCTTTCTTT
.	TRBV11-2	TRBJ2-1	.	CASSLVGGSLRFEQFF	TGTGCCAGCAGCTTAGTAGGGGGTAGCCTTCGCTTTGAGCAGTTCTTC
once	TRBV9	TRBJ1-4	.	CASSVGRGEKLFF	TGTGCCAGCAGCGTAGGGAGGGGAGAAAAACTGTTTTTT
.	TRBV3-1/TRBV3-2	TRBJ2-5	TRBD1	CASSQGARQGRETQYF	TGTGCCAGCAGCCAAGGGGCCCGACAGGGGAGAGAGACCCAGTACTTC
.	TRBV11-2	TRBJ2-7	.	CASSRGTYEQYF	TGTGCCAGCAGCAGGGGGACCTACGAGCAGTACTTC
.	TRBV7-9	TRBJ2-6	.	CASSPQSAGGANVLTF	TGTGCCAGCAGCCCCCAATCGGCGGGAGGGGCCAACGTCCTGACTTTC
.	TRBV5-6	TRBJ2-7	TRBD1	CASSRRDRQYEQYF	TGTGCCAGCAGCCGACGGGACAGACAGTACGAGCAGTACTTC
medium-sized	TRBV7-2	TRBJ1-2	.	CASSRTTGSYTF	TGTGCCAGCAGCCGAACGACAGGTTCATACACCTTC
.	TRBV28	TRBJ1-1	TRBD1	CASSSWDRGTEAFF	TGTGCCAGCAGTTCTTGGGACAGGGGGACTGAAGCTTTCTTT
.	TRBV5-1	TRBJ2-7	TRBD2	CASSPVAGAGYEQYF	TGCGCCAGCAGCCCGGTAGCGGGGGCGGGCTACGAGCAGTACTTC
few	TRBV21-1	TRBJ2-7	.	CASSIGTVIHEQYF	TGTGCCAGCAGCATTGGGACAGTGATCCACGAGCAGTACTTC
few	TRBV5-5	TRBJ1-2	TRBD1	CASSLVGTGNYGYTF	TGTGCCAGCAGCTTGGTGGGGACAGGGAACTATGGCTACACCTTC
.	TRBV19	TRBJ1-2	TRBD1	CASSLQVTHPGQGGHGYTF	TGTGCCAGTAGTCTTCAGGTCACCCATCCGGGACAGGGGGGTCATGGCTACACCTTC
.	TRBV6-1	TRBJ1-2	.	CASSEAEDRGALYGYTF	TGTGCCAGCAGTGAAGCGGAGGACAGAGGGGCGCTCTATGGCTACACCTTC
.	TRBV5-8	TRBJ2-5	TRBD1	CASTRDRGETQYF	TGTGCCAGCACCCGTGACAGGGGAGAGACCCAGTACTTC
.	TRBV28	TRBJ1-1	TRBD1	CASSRTGGGAEAFF	TGTGCCAGCAGTAGGACAGGGGGCGGGGCTGAAGCTTTCTTT